The clone carrying this T cell receptor beta chain has more than one count but fewer than ten. Its antigen remains unidentified. The sample is drawn from a study of cytomegalovirus exposure and HLA in healthy donors. Findings of the study overall: A missense variant in DCLRE1C was later tied to TCR beta V- and J-gene trimming.

This CDR3 comprises 16 residues. V was clipped by 5 bases and J by 4 bases, with 20 bases between them. Germline V CDR1 and CDR2: LNHDA, SQIVND (reference sequence). PCR primers comprised 60 Vbeta and 13 Jbeta primers. Generated by immunoSEQ multiplex PCR, the TCRdb table keeps only in-frame clones and is missing some. This table has roughly 180,000 clones, roughly 88% appearing once. The receptor was derived from a girl aged 2 to 9 in good health and CMV-seropositive. The genes are TRBV19 and TRBJ1-1; TRBD1 might be the D (6 bases). Sequenced sample: PBMCs. The CDR3 sequence is CASSSIFRGLSTEAFF. The CDR3 DNA is TGTGCCAGTAGTTCCATCTTCAGGGGTCTGAGCACTGAAGCTTTCTTT.